Here is one T cell receptor (beta chain) with its context. What it binds is not known. This record belongs to a study of chemoradiotherapy in HPV16-positive cancers. Study as a whole: Functional T-cell assays on two HPV16-positive patients' cells defined candidate HPV-specific clones and common TCR motifs.

Sequenced by immunoSEQ multiplex PCR; TCRdb stores in-frame clones only, minus some. The sample holds 13,000 or so clones, about 85% seen once. J lost 1 base, V lost 6 bases, and 0 bases had no gene match. The CDR3 is 13 residues long. The germline V gene has CDR1 SNHLY and CDR2 FYNNEI. Study findings and constraints: For HPV16-positive patients, expanding HPV-responsive T cells associated with longer recurrence-free survival. HPV-specific T cells were functionally defined from only two HPV16-positive patients. Non-HPV-specific T cells did not expand in tumors during treatment, whereas candidate HPV-specific clones and E7-related motifs did.

This sequence originates from a human donor with HPV-associated anogenital cancer. The rearrangement joins TRBV2 to TRBJ2-3; 8 bases line up with TRBD2. Source: blood, taken from a patient who underwent chemoradiotherapy. CDR3 sequence (DNA): TGTGCCAGCAGGACTAGCGGCACAGATACGCAGTATTTT. Protein: CASRTSGTDTQYF.